This TCR beta chain was recorded in a study of T cell changes during pregnancy in multiple sclerosis. The CDR3 loop spans 17 amino acids. V shed 6 bases, J shed 3 bases, and the junction held 13 bases outside the gene matches. Germline V CDR1 and CDR2: MNHEY, SMNVEV (reference sequence). Profiling relied on immunoSEQ multiplex PCR, and the TCRdb table lists in-frame clones only, not all of them. The sample lists 75,000 to 95,000 clones, approximately 90% occurring once. The TCR sequence derives from a female donor with multiple sclerosis, enrolled in a pregnancy study. V and J are TRBV27 and TRBJ2-3; 9 bases line up with TRBD2. Specimen: peripheral blood, collected before pregnancy. CDR3 loop: CASRKFLRGGKTDTQYF. The CDR3 DNA follows: TGTGCCAGCAGGAAGTTTTTGCGGGGGGGCAAAACAGATACGCAGTATTTT.